These 10 T cell receptor beta chains were sequenced from one sample in a study of cytomegalovirus exposure and HLA in healthy donors. PCR employed 60 Vbeta and 13 Jbeta primers. The repertoire was sequenced with immunoSEQ multiplex PCR; TCRdb's copy has only in-frame clones and lacks some. The data hold approximately 93,000 clones, with approximately 80% observed a single time. What was sequenced was PBMCs. These receptors were taken from a woman aged 40 to 50 in good health and CMV-seronegative.

CDR3 in DNA: TGTGCCAGCAGTCGACAAGAAAACACTGAAGCTTTCTTT. Its translation: CASSRQENTEAFF. The rearrangement joins TRBV6-5 to TRBJ1-1, with unresolved D. Germline CDR1 MNHEY, CDR2 SVGAGI. CDR3 length equals 13 residues. The V end was cut by 5 bases, the J end by 2 bases, with 9 bases between.

The CDR3 DNA reads TGTGCCAGCAGCTCAGGCGGGGGAGGGTTGAACACTGAAGCTTTCTTT. Translation: CASSSGGGGLNTEAFF. The chain couples TRBV5-4 to TRBJ1-1; perhaps TRBD1 as D (5 bases). Germline CDR1 is SGHNT and CDR2 is YYREEE (reference sequence). The CDR3 covers 16 residues. V lost 3 bases and J 0 bases, leaving 15 bases between the germline ends. The full variable domain, its missing parts supplied by reference TRBV5-4 and TRBJ1-1, is ETGVTQSPTHLIKTRGQQVTLRCSSQSGHNTVSWYQQALGQGPQFIFQYYREEENGRGNFPPRFSGLQFPNYSSELNVNALELDDSALYLCASSSGGGGLNTEAFFGQGTRLTVV.

V is TRBV5-1 and J is TRBJ1-6; 8 bases line up with TRBD1. The germline CDR1 and CDR2 sequences are SGHRS and YFSETQ. Trimming cost V 4 bases and J 5 bases; bases outside gene matches: 2. The CDR3 sequence is 14 residues long. CDR3 sequence reads: CASSRTGNNSPLHF. CDR3 in DNA: TGCGCCAGCAGCAGGACAGGGAATAATTCACCCCTCCACTTT.

This clone was found many times. The chain carries TRBV19 and TRBJ2-2; perhaps TRBD2 as D (6 bases). Looked up from germline, CDR1 is LNHDA and CDR2 is SQIVND (reference sequence). CDR3 length: 14 amino acids. Trimming stripped 7 bases from V and 6 bases from J, with 15 bases between. The CDR3 loop reads CASNPGGGSGELFF. CDR3 bases: TGTGCCAGTAACCCCGGGGGAGGATCCGGGGAGCTGTTTTTT.

This chain joins TRBV10-3 and TRBJ1-1, with 7 bases fitting TRBD1. The CDR3 contains 13 residues. Germline CDR1 is ENHRY and CDR2 is SYGVKD. The trim removed 10 bases at V and 2 bases at J, leaving 7 bases unmatched. The CDR3 DNA reads as TGTGCCACCTCCAGGGACAGAAACACTGAAGCTTTCTTT. Translated, it gives CATSRDRNTEAFF.

The chain is built from TRBV28 and TRBJ1-1; no definite D call. V was pared by 5 bases and J by 1 base, with 2 bases between. CDR3 size: 11 residues. Germline values: CDR1 MDHEN, CDR2 SYDVKM. DNA for the CDR3: TGTGCCAGCAGTCGGAACACTGAAGCTTTCTTT. Translation: CASSRNTEAFF.

The chain employs TRBV2 and TRBJ2-1; 13 bases line up with TRBD2. Germline CDR1 reads SNHLY; CDR2 reads FYNNEI. CDR3 size: 17 residues. Losses at the gene ends were 6 bases for V and 8 bases for J; bases not matched to a gene: 13. The CDR3 sequence is CASRRLAGGSVFDEQFF. The DNA of the CDR3 is TGTGCCAGCAGGAGACTAGCGGGAGGATCCGTCTTCGATGAGCAGTTCTTC. Drawing the rest from reference TRBV2 and TRBJ2-1, the complete variable domain is EPEVTQTPSHQVTQMGQEVILRCVPISNHLYFYWYRQILGQKVEFLVSFYNNEISEKSEIFDDQFSVERPDGSNFTLKIRSTKLEDSAMYFCASRRLAGGSVFDEQFFGPGTRLTVL.

There are a few counts of this clone. This chain connects TRBV9 to TRBJ2-1; 8 positions match TRBD2. This CDR3 region has 13 residues. Per germline, CDR1 SGDLS and CDR2 YYNGEE. V lost 3 bases, J lost 5 bases, and 1 base stayed unmatched. The CDR3 bases are TGTGCCAGCAGCGAACTAGCGGACAATGAGCAGTTCTTC. Protein product: CASSELADNEQFF. The whole variable domain, remainder taken from reference TRBV9 and TRBJ2-1, is DSGVTQTPKHLITATGQRVTLRCSPRSGDLSVYWYQQSLDQGLQFLIQYYNGEERAKGNILERFSAQQFPDLHSELNLSSLELGDSALYFCASSELADNEQFFGPGTRLTVL.

The chain combines TRBV5-4 with TRBJ1-1; D ambiguous. The CDR3 runs 14 residues. Germline V gene sequence: CDR1 SGHNT, CDR2 YYREEE (reference sequence). V lost 0 bases and J 1 base, leaving 7 bases between the germline ends. Here the CDR3 reads CASSLGAENTEAFF. The CDR3 DNA follows: TGTGCCAGCAGCTTGGGAGCGGAGAACACTGAAGCTTTCTTT.

The gene calls are TRBV5-8 and TRBJ1-3; D ambiguous. From germline, CDR1 is SGHTS and CDR2 YDEGEE. The V end was cut by 4 bases, the J end by 2 bases, with 13 bases between. The CDR3 is made up of 15 amino acids. CDR3 amino acids: CASSRTWAPGNTIYF. CDR3 DNA: TGTGCCAGCAGCCGGACTTGGGCACCTGGAAACACCATATATTTT.